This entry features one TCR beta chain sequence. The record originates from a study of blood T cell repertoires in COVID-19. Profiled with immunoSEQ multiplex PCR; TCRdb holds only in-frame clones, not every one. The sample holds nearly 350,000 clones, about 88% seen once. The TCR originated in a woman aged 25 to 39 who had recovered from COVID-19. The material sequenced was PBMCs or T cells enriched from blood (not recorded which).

The CDR3 is CASSWSGRAGELFF. The CDR3 DNA follows: TGTGCCAGCAGTTGGTCAGGGAGGGCCGGGGAGCTGTTTTTT. This chain uses TRBV28 with TRBJ2-2, with 7 bases fitting TRBD2. Losses at the gene ends were 4 bases for V and 6 bases for J; bases not matched to a gene: 5. This CDR3 region has 14 residues. CDR1 is MDHEN and CDR2 is SYDVKM in the germline V gene.